A selection of T cell receptor beta chains follows, all from one sample in a study of shared clonotypes between healthy human individuals. Libraries were prepared by immunoSEQ multiplex PCR; TCRdb keeps only in-frame clonotypes and omits some of them. The sample shows some 2,100,000 clones, approximately 94% of them seen only once. The material sequenced was naive CD8+ T cells from PBMCs. The receptors were gathered from a man between 18 and 35 years old in good health. Some clones in this sample may be carry-over from other donors' samples. Both conserved end residues are part of each CDR3. D genes are given only for firm matches.

CDR3aa: CASSTLRGRGSNTGELFF
d_gene: -
j_gene: TRBJ2-2
v_gene: TRBV19

CDR3aa: CASSFLNNQPQHF
d_gene: -
j_gene: TRBJ1-5
v_gene: TRBV28

CDR3aa: CASSELSETYEQYF
d_gene: -
j_gene: -
v_gene: TRBV25-1

CDR3aa: CASSLRLDVADEQYF
d_gene: -
j_gene: TRBJ2-7
v_gene: TRBV7-2

CDR3aa: CASSLKGPDNEKLFF
d_gene: -
j_gene: TRBJ1-4
v_gene: TRBV7-3

CDR3aa: CASKERTPAYEQYF
d_gene: -
j_gene: TRBJ2-7
v_gene: TRBV27

CDR3aa: CASSLARTSGSHEQFF
d_gene: TRBD2
j_gene: TRBJ2-1
v_gene: TRBV7-2

CDR3aa: CASSPTAGGSYNEQFF
d_gene: TRBD2
j_gene: TRBJ2-1
v_gene: TRBV7-9

CDR3aa: CASSTTSTLAKNIQYF
d_gene: -
j_gene: TRBJ2-4
v_gene: TRBV6-6

CDR3aa: CASSLLQGASEKLFF
d_gene: TRBD1
j_gene: TRBJ1-4
v_gene: TRBV28

CDR3aa: CASSYGQGVFYEQYF
d_gene: TRBD1
j_gene: TRBJ2-7
v_gene: TRBV6-5

CDR3aa: CASSGGNSNQPQHF
d_gene: -
j_gene: TRBJ1-5
v_gene: TRBV7-2

CDR3aa: CASSKVYPGPRETQYF
d_gene: -
j_gene: TRBJ2-5
v_gene: TRBV21-1

CDR3aa: CASSQGSSGTEQFF
d_gene: TRBD2
j_gene: TRBJ2-1
v_gene: TRBV4-3

CDR3aa: CASSYGGGGYEQYF
d_gene: -
j_gene: TRBJ2-7
v_gene: TRBV6-5

CDR3aa: CASSPGTDTVAAYEQYF
d_gene: TRBD1
j_gene: TRBJ2-7
v_gene: TRBV4-3

CDR3aa: CASSPDWASYEQYF
d_gene: -
j_gene: TRBJ2-7
v_gene: TRBV18

CDR3aa: CASSRGWAEAFF
d_gene: -
j_gene: TRBJ1-1
v_gene: TRBV14

CDR3aa: CASRPEGRVGNQPQHF
d_gene: -
j_gene: TRBJ1-5
v_gene: TRBV19

CDR3aa: CASSNPGAPWHEQYF
d_gene: -
j_gene: TRBJ2-7
v_gene: TRBV27

CDR3aa: CATSRDRRGLQETQYF
d_gene: -
j_gene: TRBJ2-5
v_gene: TRBV15

CDR3aa: CASSEGLAGAYEQYF
d_gene: TRBD2
j_gene: TRBJ2-7
v_gene: TRBV25-1

CDR3aa: CASSMTGRQETQYF
d_gene: TRBD1
j_gene: TRBJ2-5
v_gene: TRBV5-1

CDR3aa: CASSPGDTPYEQYF
d_gene: -
j_gene: TRBJ2-7
v_gene: TRBV9

CDR3aa: CASSVGGTKETQYF
d_gene: TRBD2
j_gene: TRBJ2-5
v_gene: TRBV9

CDR3aa: CASSQARTGGTNEKLFF
d_gene: TRBD1
j_gene: TRBJ1-4
v_gene: TRBV4-2

CDR3aa: CASSFGGGELFF
d_gene: -
j_gene: TRBJ2-2
v_gene: TRBV11-3

CDR3aa: CASSLSETDTYEQYF
d_gene: -
j_gene: TRBJ2-7
v_gene: TRBV27

CDR3aa: CASSILAGGGNEQFF
d_gene: TRBD2
j_gene: TRBJ2-1
v_gene: TRBV27

CDR3aa: CASSSGDGYYGYTF
d_gene: -
j_gene: TRBJ1-2
v_gene: TRBV27

CDR3aa: CASTRAVRNEKLFF
d_gene: -
j_gene: TRBJ1-4
v_gene: TRBV19

CDR3aa: CASMGWDGYTF
d_gene: -
j_gene: TRBJ1-2
v_gene: TRBV5-1

CDR3aa: CASSVGTGNTEAFF
d_gene: TRBD1
j_gene: TRBJ1-1
v_gene: TRBV9

CDR3aa: CASSEVVDLVRQYF
d_gene: -
j_gene: TRBJ2-7
v_gene: TRBV6-1

CDR3aa: CASSTGGWGQPQHF
d_gene: -
j_gene: TRBJ1-5
v_gene: TRBV9

CDR3aa: CASSVFSGRTTGELFF
d_gene: TRBD2
j_gene: TRBJ2-2
v_gene: TRBV27

CDR3aa: CASSAGQGARETQYF
d_gene: TRBD1
j_gene: TRBJ2-5
v_gene: TRBV9

CDR3aa: CASSPHPGELFF
d_gene: -
j_gene: TRBJ2-2
v_gene: TRBV9

CDR3aa: CASSLAGGPETQYF
d_gene: -
j_gene: TRBJ2-5
v_gene: TRBV28

CDR3aa: CASTPPGGYEQYF
d_gene: TRBD2
j_gene: TRBJ2-7
v_gene: TRBV19